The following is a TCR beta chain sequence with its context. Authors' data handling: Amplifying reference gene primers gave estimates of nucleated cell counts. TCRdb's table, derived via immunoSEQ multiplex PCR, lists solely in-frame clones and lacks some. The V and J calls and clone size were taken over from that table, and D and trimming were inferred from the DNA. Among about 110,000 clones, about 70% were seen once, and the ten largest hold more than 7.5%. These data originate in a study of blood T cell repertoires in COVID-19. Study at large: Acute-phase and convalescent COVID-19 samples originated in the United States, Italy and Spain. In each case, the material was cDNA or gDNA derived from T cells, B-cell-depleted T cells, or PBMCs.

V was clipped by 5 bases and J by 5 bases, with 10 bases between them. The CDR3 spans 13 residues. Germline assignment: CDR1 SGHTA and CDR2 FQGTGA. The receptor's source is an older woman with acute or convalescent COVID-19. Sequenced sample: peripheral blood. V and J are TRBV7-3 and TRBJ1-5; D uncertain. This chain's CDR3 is CASSRTEDQPQHF. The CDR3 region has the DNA TGTGCCAGCAGCCGGACGGAGGATCAGCCCCAGCATTTT.